These 29 T cell receptor beta chains were all obtained from the same sample, sequenced in a study of cytomegalovirus exposure and HLA in healthy donors. Primers included in the PCR were 60 Vbeta and 13 Jbeta primers. Clones were read by immunoSEQ multiplex PCR, and TCRdb kept only the in-frame ones, dropping some. Here the sample spans some 84,000 clones, about three quarters being singletons. What was sequenced was PBMCs. The receptors stem from a male donor in good health and CMV-seropositive.

The rearrangement links TRBV5-3 to TRBJ2-1; D is possibly TRBD1 (5 bases). TRBV5-3 is designated an ORF whose function remains uncertain. The V gene lost 9 bases and the J gene lost 4 bases, with 11 bases spanning the gap. The CDR3 runs to 12 residues. This CDR3 reads CATLGPYNEQFF. The DNA for the CDR3 is TGTGCCACCCTGGGGCCATACAATGAGCAGTTCTTC.

The CDR3 sequence: CASSEALLSFSGGEQFF. The CDR3 region has the DNA TGTGCCAGCAGTGAAGCGCTTTTGTCGTTCTCCGGGGGGGAGCAGTTCTTC. The chain couples TRBV2 to TRBJ2-1; the match to TRBD2 covers 7 bases. CDR3 length equals 17 residues. Germline CDR1 SNHLY, CDR2 FYNNEI. The V segment lost 0 bases and the J segment 10 bases; nucleotides outside the gene matches: 15. Using reference TRBV2 and TRBJ2-1 for the parts outside the CDR3, the full variable domain is EPEVTQTPSHQVTQMGQEVILRCVPISNHLYFYWYRQILGQKVEFLVSFYNNEISEKSEIFDDQFSVERPDGSNFTLKIRSTKLEDSAMYFCASSEALLSFSGGEQFFGPGTRLTVL.

The chain couples TRBV6-1 to TRBJ2-5, with TRBD2 as a possible D gene (6 bases). V lost 5 bases and J lost 7, with 20 bases in between. Germline CDR1 reads MNHNS; CDR2 reads SASEGT. The CDR3 sequence is 15 residues long. The CDR3 sequence: CASSISGERYVTQYF. CDR3 coding DNA: TGTGCCAGCAGTATCTCGGGGGAGCGGTATGTGACCCAGTACTTC.

The chain couples TRBV6-4 to TRBJ2-2; TRBD2 matches at 9 bases. J was trimmed by 7 bases and V by 8 bases; bases with no gene match: 17. The CDR3 extends over 17 amino acids. Germline V gene lookup returns CDR1 MRHNA and CDR2 SNTAGT. In nucleotides, the CDR3 is TGTGCCAGCCCCCCGGGGCGGGAGGGCCCTTATTTCGGGGAGCTGTTTTTT. Its translation is CASPPGREGPYFGELFF.

This rearrangement joins TRBV29-1 to TRBJ2-1; 8 positions match TRBD1. J was trimmed by 4 bases and V by 6 bases; bases with no gene match: 8. CDR1 is SQVTM, CDR2 ANQGSEA, per germline. The CDR3 loop spans 14 amino acids. CDR3 DNA: TGCAGCGTAGCCCAGGGGGCCGGTTACAATGAGCAGTTCTTC. Translating gives CSVAQGAGYNEQFF.

V and J are TRBV7-2 and TRBJ2-5; tentative D call: TRBD2 (6 bases). The CDR3 is 15 amino acids. CDR1 and CDR2 (germline): SGHTA, FQGNSA. V dropped 1 base and J dropped 2 bases, with 11 bases sitting between them. The CDR3 region is CASSLGGRKQETQYF. The CDR3, as DNA: TGTGCCAGCAGCTTAGGGGGGAGGAAACAAGAGACCCAGTACTTC. The whole variable domain, remainder taken from reference TRBV7-2 and TRBJ2-5, is GAGVSQSPSNKVTEKGKDVELRCDPISGHTALYWYRQSLGQGLEFLIYFQGNSAPDKSGLPSDRFSAERTGGSVSTLTIQRTQQEDSAVYLCASSLGGRKQETQYFGPGTRLLVL.

The rearrangement links TRBV6-6 to TRBJ2-1; maybe TRBD2 (5 bases). CDR1 and CDR2 (germline): MNHNY, SVGAGI (reference sequence). V lost 1 base and J 7 bases, leaving 14 bases between the germline ends. The CDR3 contains 15 residues. DNA of the CDR3: TGTGCCAGCAGTTACTGGGGAACTAGTCAAAATGAGCAGTTCTTC. Residues: CASSYWGTSQNEQFF.

The table lists this clone with a count of one. The chain links TRBV5-4 to TRBJ1-2; 10 nucleotides line up with TRBD1. The CDR3 extends over 16 amino acids. The ends lost 0 bases at V and 6 bases at J; junction bases unmatched: 8. Germline assignment: CDR1 SGHNT and CDR2 YYREEE (reference sequence). The CDR3, as DNA: TGTGCCAGCAGCTTGGTATCACGGACAGGGGGTCATGGCTACACCTTC. It codes for CASSLVSRTGGHGYTF.

The chain carries TRBV7-8 and TRBJ2-1; 7 positions agree with TRBD2. The germline CDR1 and CDR2 sequences are SGHVS and FQNEAQ. The CDR3 has 13 residues. With 4 bases clipped from V and 6 bases from J, the junction kept 3 bases outside the gene matches. The CDR3 DNA is TGTGCCAGCAGCTCACTAGCGCTCAATGAGCAGTTCTTC. Translating it yields CASSSLALNEQFF.

The chain is built from TRBV9 and TRBJ1-2; D uncertain. Germline CDR1 and CDR2: SGDLS and YYNGEE. V was pared by 0 bases and J by 0 bases, with 6 bases between. There are 14 residues in the CDR3. CDR3 region: CASSVEGANYGYTF. The CDR3 coding sequence is TGTGCCAGCAGCGTAGAAGGAGCTAACTATGGCTACACCTTC.

This chain links TRBV19 with TRBJ2-5; TRBD1 is a possible D gene (5 bases). Trimming pared 5 bases from V and 5 bases from J, leaving 15 bases between. Germline lookup yields CDR1 LNHDA and CDR2 SQIVND (reference sequence). This CDR3 is 14 amino acids long. Written as DNA, the CDR3 is TGTGCCAGTAGTTCAGGGAAACCTTGGGAGACCCAGTACTTC. Amino acids: CASSSGKPWETQYF.

J is TRBJ2-1 and V is TRBV7-3, with D perhaps TRBD2 (6 bases). The V gene's germline CDR1 is SGHTA and CDR2 FQGTGA. The CDR3 covers 14 residues. V was cut by 5 bases and J by 7 bases, with 15 bases left in between. Written as DNA, the CDR3 is TGTGCCAGCAGCGTAAGGAGGGATCGAAATGAGCAGTTCTTC. Protein product: CASSVRRDRNEQFF. Full variable domain (rest looked up from reference TRBV7-3 and TRBJ2-1): GAGVSQTPSNKVTEKGKYVELRCDPISGHTALYWYRQSLGQGPEFLIYFQGTGAADDSGLPNDRFFAVRPEGSVSTLKIQRTERGDSAVYLCASSVRRDRNEQFFGPGTRLTVL.

A note on this clone: The same CDR3 is also encoded by other DNA sequences in this sample. The chain links TRBV28 to TRBJ1-2, with a weak D call TRBD1 (5 bases). This CDR3 has 13 amino acids. The germline V and J ends were trimmed by 2 bases and 4 bases, with 8 bases remaining between them. Germline V gene lookup returns CDR1 MDHEN and CDR2 SYDVKM. For the CDR3, the DNA is TGTGCCAGCAGTTTACTGGGGGGCTATGGCTACACCTTC. This gives the protein CASSLLGGYGYTF.

The V and J genes are TRBV6-5 and TRBJ2-4; TRBD1 agrees at 9 bases. The CDR3 contains 16 residues. Per germline, CDR1 MNHEY and CDR2 SVGAGI. The junction had 6 bases not matched to a gene; V was cut back by 4 bases and J by 2 bases. The CDR3 is CASSSWTGATKNIQYF. CDR3 bases: TGTGCCAGCAGTTCCTGGACAGGGGCTACCAAAAACATTCAGTACTTC.

A remark on this clone: The DNA is omitted, as the CDR3 cannot be located on it reliably, and the CDR3 follows TCRdb's listing. The rearrangement uses TRBV9 and TRBJ1-2; the table's TRBD1 call for D was not verified on the DNA. Ends included, the CDR3 has 17 residues. Looked up from germline, CDR1 is SGDLS and CDR2 is YYNGEE. The CDR3 here is CVSSVGGDRYLCFGYTF.

This chain joins TRBV7-9 and TRBJ2-1; TRBD1 aligns across 7 bases. This CDR3 region has 16 residues. Germline CDR1 and CDR2: SEHNR and FQNEAQ (reference sequence). The V and J ends lost 5 bases and 2 bases, in that order; junction bases with no gene match: 9. CDR3 DNA sequence: TGTGCCAGCAGCATAACGCGACAGGGACCCTACAATGAGCAGTTCTTC. Translation: CASSITRQGPYNEQFF.

The CDR3 reads CASSPQGTSGRREQYF. The DNA for the CDR3 is TGTGCCAGCAGTCCACAAGGGACTAGCGGGAGGCGAGAGCAGTACTTC. The V and J genes are TRBV27 and TRBJ2-7; 15 bases line up with TRBD2. CDR1 is MNHEY and CDR2 is SMNVEV in the germline V gene (reference sequence). CDR3 size: 16 residues. V gave up 5 bases and J gave up 7 bases; unmatched junction bases: 9.

V and J are TRBV10-3 and TRBJ1-5, with D possibly matching TRBD1 (6 bases). CDR1 is ENHRY, CDR2 SYGVKD, per germline. This CDR3 spans 18 amino acids. V was cut by 3 bases and J by 3 bases, with 21 bases left in between. CDR3 bases: TGTGCCATCAGTGATGGAGGTATGACAGGCCTCTCCAATCAGCCCCAGCATTTT. Translating gives CAISDGGMTGLSNQPQHF.

The chain uses TRBV6-5 and TRBJ2-7; 7 bases align to TRBD2. Germline-derived CDR1 and CDR2 are MNHEY and SVGAGI. V shed 6 bases, J shed 6 bases, and the junction held 11 bases outside the gene matches. The CDR3 is 14 amino acids. CDR3 nucleotides: TGTGCCAGCAGCCAAGCGGGGACTTCTCGCGAGCAGTACTTC. This sequence encodes CASSQAGTSREQYF.

V usage is TRBV6-1 and J usage is TRBJ2-1; 9 bases are a match to TRBD2. The germline CDR1 and CDR2 sequences are MNHNS and SASEGT. The V segment lost 4 bases and the J segment 5 bases; nucleotides outside the gene matches: 9. The CDR3 contains 16 residues. CDR3 nucleotides: TGTGCCAGCAGTGGGGGTAGCGGGAGCCGGAACAATGAGCAGTTCTTC. It codes for CASSGGSGSRNNEQFF.

V and J are TRBV5-6 and TRBJ2-2; D remains unclear. The CDR3 is 13 residues long. The germline gives CDR1 SGHDT, CDR2 YYEEEE. Trimming left V 4 bases short and J 5 bases short, with 9 bases between. CDR3 bases: TGTGCCAGCAGCCCGACGGGTACCGGGGAGCTGTTTTTT. Residues: CASSPTGTGELFF.

This chain joins TRBV18 and TRBJ2-1; D remains ambiguous. Looked up from germline, CDR1 is KGHSH and CDR2 is LQKENI. The ends were cut back, 3 bases at V and 6 bases at J, with 6 bases in the middle. The CDR3 covers 12 residues. CDR3 protein: CASSPVSNEQFF. The CDR3 region has the DNA TGTGCCAGCTCACCGGTTAGCAATGAGCAGTTCTTC.

V and J are TRBV9 and TRBJ2-5, with 12 bases aligning to TRBD2. V lost 4 bases and J lost 2; bases outside the gene matches: 6. The CDR3 totals 16 residues. The germline V gene has CDR1 SGDLS and CDR2 YYNGEE. CDR3 DNA: TGTGCCAGCAGCTCTCTGACTAGCGGGAGTCAAGAGACCCAGTACTTC. It encodes CASSSLTSGSQETQYF.

V gene TRBV9 combines with J gene TRBJ1-5; 8 nucleotides align to TRBD1. Looked up from germline, CDR1 is SGDLS and CDR2 is YYNGEE. The CDR3 consists of 14 residues. The J segment lost 6 bases and the V segment lost 3 bases, leaving 5 bases of the junction unmatched. This CDR3 is CASSAYGQGQPQHF. CDR3 nucleotide sequence: TGTGCCAGCAGCGCTTACGGACAGGGTCAGCCCCAGCATTTT. The whole variable domain, remainder taken from reference TRBV9 and TRBJ1-5, is DSGVTQTPKHLITATGQRVTLRCSPRSGDLSVYWYQQSLDQGLQFLIQYYNGEERAKGNILERFSAQQFPDLHSELNLSSLELGDSALYFCASSAYGQGQPQHFGDGTRLSIL.

This chain links TRBV28 with TRBJ2-7, with TRBD1 matching 10 bases. The CDR3 runs 15 residues. The V segment lost 8 bases and the J segment 10 bases; nucleotides outside the gene matches: 17. Germline CDR1 MDHEN, CDR2 SYDVKM. The CDR3 region has the DNA TGTGCCAGCGGCCCCCGACAGGGGGCGAGGACTAGTCAGTACTTC. Translation: CASGPRQGARTSQYF.

This clone was counted only a few times. V is TRBV14 and J is TRBJ1-3; D is undetermined. The germline V and J ends were trimmed by 4 bases and 3 bases, with 7 bases remaining between them. The CDR3 sequence is 13 residues long. The germline V gene encodes CDR1 SGHDN and CDR2 FVKESK. The CDR3 region has the DNA TGTGCCAGCAGCCTTAACGGTGGAAACACCATATATTTT. This codes for CASSLNGGNTIYF.

V usage is TRBV15 and J usage is TRBJ2-7, with D possibly being TRBD2 (6 bases). The CDR3 extends over 15 amino acids. Trimming removed 3 bases at V and 3 bases at J, with 15 bases between. Germline CDR1 and CDR2: LNHNV and YYDKDF (reference sequence). CDR3 sequence reads: CATSSDTGGNYEQYF. DNA of the CDR3: TGTGCCACCAGCAGCGACACTGGGGGGAACTACGAGCAGTACTTC.

V gene TRBV10-1 combines with J gene TRBJ1-2, with 9 bases matching TRBD1. After removal of 2 bases from V and 7 bases from J, the junction contained 8 bases not matched to a gene. CDR1 WNHNN and CDR2 SYGVQD come from the germline V gene (reference sequence). The CDR3 extends over 15 amino acids. CDR3 loop: CASSEGTGPSAGYTF. Here the CDR3 DNA reads TGCGCCAGCAGTGAGGGGACAGGGCCGAGCGCTGGCTACACCTTC.

J is TRBJ1-2 and V is TRBV19; D gene unclear. Germline V lookup: CDR1 LNHDA, CDR2 SQIVND (reference sequence). The germline V and J ends were trimmed by 4 bases and 2 bases, with 14 bases remaining between them. The CDR3 spans 15 residues. As DNA, the CDR3 is TGTGCCAGTAGTACGAACAGCAACTCAAACTATGGCTACACCTTC. Translation: CASSTNSNSNYGYTF.